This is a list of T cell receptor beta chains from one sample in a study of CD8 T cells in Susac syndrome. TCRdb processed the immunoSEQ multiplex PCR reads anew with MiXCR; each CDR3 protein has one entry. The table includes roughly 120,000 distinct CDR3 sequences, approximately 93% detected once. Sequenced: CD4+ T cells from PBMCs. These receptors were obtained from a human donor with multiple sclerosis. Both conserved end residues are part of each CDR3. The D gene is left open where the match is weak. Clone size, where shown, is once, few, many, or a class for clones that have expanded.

CDR3aa: CASSYGTGGQPQHF
CDR3nt: TGTGCCAGCAGCTACGGGACAGGGGGACAGCCCCAGCATTTT
d_gene: TRBD1
v_gene: TRBV11-2
abundance: -
j_gene: TRBJ1-5

CDR3aa: CASSQDGFGEQFF
CDR3nt: TGTGCCAGCAGCCAAGATGGTTTCGGAGAGCAGTTCTTC
d_gene: -
v_gene: TRBV3-1
abundance: -
j_gene: TRBJ2-1

CDR3aa: CASSLDKYGEAFF
CDR3nt: TGCGCCAGCAGCTTGGACAAATATGGTGAAGCTTTCTTT
d_gene: -
v_gene: TRBV5-1
abundance: -
j_gene: TRBJ1-1

CDR3aa: CASSLTGRNQPQHF
CDR3nt: TGCGCCAGCAGCTTGACAGGCCGCAATCAGCCCCAGCATTTT
d_gene: -
v_gene: TRBV5-1
abundance: -
j_gene: TRBJ1-5

CDR3aa: CASTRGTGTANSPLHF
CDR3nt: TGTGCCAGCACAAGAGGCACCGGGACAGCGAATTCACCCCTCCACTTT
d_gene: TRBD1
v_gene: TRBV6-1
abundance: -
j_gene: TRBJ1-6

CDR3aa: CSPIRSDSHNEQFF
CDR3nt: TGCAGTCCAATCCGCTCGGACAGCCACAATGAGCAGTTCTTC
d_gene: -
v_gene: TRBV20-1
abundance: -
j_gene: TRBJ2-1

CDR3aa: CASRLLPDQPNYGYTF
CDR3nt: TGTGCCAGCAGACTCCTTCCGGACCAGCCGAACTATGGCTACACCTTC
d_gene: -
v_gene: TRBV28
abundance: -
j_gene: TRBJ1-2

CDR3aa: CASSLTGGTDTQYF
CDR3nt: TGTGCTAGTTCCTTAACCGGAGGCACAGATACGCAGTATTTT
d_gene: -
v_gene: TRBV12-5
abundance: -
j_gene: TRBJ2-3

CDR3aa: CASSSPGGGEFPGEQYF
CDR3nt: TGTGCCAGCAGCTCTCCCGGAGGCGGGGAATTCCCGGGGGAGCAGTACTTC
d_gene: -
v_gene: TRBV7-6
abundance: -
j_gene: TRBJ2-7

CDR3aa: CASIQPPGPEGYTF
CDR3nt: TGTGCCAGCATCCAACCGCCAGGGCCAGAAGGCTACACCTTC
d_gene: -
v_gene: TRBV7-8
abundance: -
j_gene: TRBJ1-2

CDR3aa: CASSQWTVDKTQYF
CDR3nt: TGTGCCAGCAGCCAATGGACAGTAGACAAGACCCAGTACTTC
d_gene: -
v_gene: TRBV3-1
abundance: -
j_gene: TRBJ2-5

CDR3aa: CSAGRDRDQPQHF
CDR3nt: TGCAGCGCAGGCCGGGACAGAGATCAGCCCCAGCATTTT
d_gene: TRBD1
v_gene: TRBV29-1
abundance: -
j_gene: TRBJ1-5

CDR3aa: CASSLEAGSHEQYF
CDR3nt: TGTGCCAGCAGCTTAGAGGCAGGGTCCCACGAGCAGTACTTC
d_gene: -
v_gene: TRBV7-2
abundance: -
j_gene: TRBJ2-7

CDR3aa: CASSPGWGTEAFF
CDR3nt: TGTGCCAGCTCCCCCGGGTGGGGCACTGAAGCTTTCTTT
d_gene: -
v_gene: TRBV7-3
abundance: -
j_gene: TRBJ1-1

CDR3aa: CASSQSWRGGQPQHF
CDR3nt: TGTGCCAGCAGCCAATCATGGAGAGGGGGCCAGCCCCAGCATTTT
d_gene: TRBD1
v_gene: TRBV16
abundance: -
j_gene: TRBJ1-5

CDR3aa: CASSSTLAGGESGELFF
CDR3nt: TGTGCCAGCAGCTCTACTTTAGCGGGGGGAGAGTCCGGGGAGCTGTTTTTT
d_gene: TRBD2
v_gene: TRBV5-4
abundance: -
j_gene: TRBJ2-2

CDR3aa: CSVGWDRRGSGELFF
CDR3nt: TGCAGCGTCGGGTGGGACAGGCGGGGGTCTGGGGAGCTGTTTTTT
d_gene: -
v_gene: TRBV29-1
abundance: -
j_gene: TRBJ2-2

CDR3aa: CASSRIPPGGATNTGELFF
CDR3nt: TGCGCCAGCAGCCGGATCCCCCCCGGGGGGGCCACTAACACCGGGGAGCTGTTTTTT
d_gene: TRBD2
v_gene: TRBV4-1
abundance: -
j_gene: TRBJ2-2

CDR3aa: CAWSASVWGGYTF
CDR3nt: TGTGCCTGGAGTGCCTCCGTGTGGGGAGGCTACACCTTC
d_gene: -
v_gene: TRBV30
abundance: -
j_gene: TRBJ1-2

CDR3aa: CSAGDNSEELFF
CDR3nt: TGCAGTGCTGGGGACAACTCTGAGGAACTGTTTTTT
d_gene: -
v_gene: TRBV20-1
abundance: few
j_gene: TRBJ1-4

CDR3aa: CASSYLRGQETQYF
CDR3nt: TGTGCCAGCAGTTACTTGAGGGGACAAGAGACCCAGTACTTC
d_gene: -
v_gene: TRBV6-2/TRBV6-3
abundance: -
j_gene: TRBJ2-5

CDR3aa: CASSIGQPYGYTF
CDR3nt: TGTGCCAGCAGTATAGGCCAGCCCTATGGCTACACCTTC
d_gene: -
v_gene: TRBV12-3/TRBV12-4
abundance: -
j_gene: TRBJ1-2

CDR3aa: CASSSTRTGEFSGANVLTF
CDR3nt: TGCGCCAGCAGCTCGACTCGGACAGGGGAATTCTCCGGGGCCAACGTCCTGACTTTC
d_gene: TRBD1
v_gene: TRBV5-1
abundance: -
j_gene: TRBJ2-6

CDR3aa: CAWDRMLNTEAFF
CDR3nt: TGTGCCTGGGACAGGATGTTGAACACTGAAGCTTTCTTT
d_gene: -
v_gene: TRBV30
abundance: -
j_gene: TRBJ1-1

CDR3aa: CASSRGSGSNNSPLHF
CDR3nt: TGTGCCAGCAGCAGAGGGTCGGGGAGTAACAATTCACCCCTCCACTTT
d_gene: -
v_gene: TRBV7-3
abundance: -
j_gene: TRBJ1-6

CDR3aa: CASSLVGDTGELFF
CDR3nt: TGTGCCAGCAGCTTAGTAGGGGACACCGGGGAGCTGTTTTTT
d_gene: -
v_gene: TRBV7-2
abundance: -
j_gene: TRBJ2-2

CDR3aa: CASSFQGKNTEAFF
CDR3nt: TGTGCCAGCAGCTTTCAGGGGAAGAACACTGAAGCTTTCTTT
d_gene: -
v_gene: TRBV7-6
abundance: -
j_gene: TRBJ1-1

CDR3aa: CSAREGAGNTIYF
CDR3nt: TGCAGTGCTAGAGAGGGGGCTGGAAACACCATATATTTT
d_gene: -
v_gene: TRBV20-1
abundance: once
j_gene: TRBJ1-3

CDR3aa: CASSLETEQFF
CDR3nt: TGTGCCAGCAGCTTAGAAACTGAGCAGTTCTTC
d_gene: -
v_gene: TRBV7-9
abundance: -
j_gene: TRBJ2-1

CDR3aa: CASSASGGTFEAFF
CDR3nt: TGTGCCAGCAGCGCCTCCGGCGGGACCTTTGAAGCTTTCTTT
d_gene: -
v_gene: TRBV7-9
abundance: -
j_gene: TRBJ1-1

CDR3aa: CASSPQQDQPQHF
CDR3nt: TGTGCCAGCTCACCACAACAGGATCAGCCCCAGCATTTT
d_gene: -
v_gene: TRBV18
abundance: -
j_gene: TRBJ1-5